This TCR beta chain came from a study of blood T cell repertoires in COVID-19. Study information: T cells, B-cell-depleted T cells, or PBMCs supplied cDNA or gDNA.

It was during active infection that Seattle patients were enrolled and then longitudinally followed. TCRdb keeps only in-frame clones here, not all; method: immunoSEQ multiplex PCR. The sample shows about 260,000 clones, about 88% of them seen only once. The CDR3 consists of 13 residues. Trimming removed 6 bases at V and 2 bases at J, with 7 bases between. Germline CDR1 reads KGHDR; CDR2 reads SFDVKD. This chain uses TRBV24-1 with TRBJ1-5; perhaps TRBD1 as D (5 bases). The source is a woman in her sixties or seventies with COVID-19, enrolled during active disease. Input material: peripheral blood. The CDR3, as DNA: TGTGCCACCAGTCGGGGGGGCAATCAGCCCCAGCATTTT. Translating it yields CATSRGGNQPQHF.